Listed below are T cell receptor beta chains from one sample, sequenced in a study of identical twins. Using its own MiXCR run on the 5' RACE reads, TCRdb lists one record per CDR3 protein. The table has some 190,000 distinct CDR3 sequences, around 15% seen once. The same specimen was also included in a second study, on T cells expressing NK-cell markers.

The sample comprised CD8+ T cells sorted from blood. All receptors derive from a woman under 30 in good health. The CDR3 runs from the conserved cysteine through the conserved F or W. Fields, in order: clone size, V gene, D gene, J gene, CDR3 protein, CDR3 DNA. D genes are given only for firm matches. Clone size is shown for a subset of rows, as once, few, many or a class of expanded clone.

few,TRBV5-1,-,TRBJ2-7,CASLRTTTPYEQYF,TGCGCCAGTCTCCGGACCACGACCCCCTACGAGCAGTACTTC
few,TRBV11-2,TRBD1,TRBJ1-1,CASTLRGPPVNTEAFF,TGTGCCAGCACCCTCAGGGGGCCTCCCGTGAACACTGAAGCTTTCTTT
-,TRBV27,TRBD1,TRBJ2-1,CASTQTGFAYNEQFF,TGTGCCAGCACCCAGACAGGGTTCGCCTACAATGAGCAGTTCTTC
few,TRBV5-6,-,TRBJ1-1,CASSSGTTEAFF,TGTGCCAGCAGCTCAGGGACTACTGAAGCTTTCTTT
many,TRBV7-8,TRBD2,TRBJ2-1,CASSSGTSGNAYYNEQFF,TGTGCCAGCAGCTCCGGGACTAGCGGGAACGCCTACTACAATGAGCAGTTCTTC
few,TRBV9,-,TRBJ2-7,CASSVAGGSVEQYF,TGTGCCAGCAGCGTAGCTGGCGGGTCGGTAGAGCAGTACTTC
-,TRBV10-3,TRBD1,TRBJ1-2,CAISGTDYYGYTF,TGTGCCATCAGCGGGACAGATTATTATGGCTACACCTTC
few,TRBV7-8,TRBD2,TRBJ2-1,CASSFLAGQQFF,TGTGCCAGCAGCTTTCTAGCGGGCCAGCAGTTCTTC
-,TRBV7-2,-,TRBJ2-1,CASSLVWGDEQFF,TGTGCCAGCAGCTTAGTGTGGGGCGACGAGCAGTTCTTC
few,TRBV20-1,-,TRBJ2-3,CSASDPGGSPTDTQYF,TGCAGTGCTAGCGACCCAGGGGGGAGCCCAACAGATACGCAGTATTTT
few,TRBV9,-,TRBJ2-5,CASSVVAAAMETQYF,TGTGCCAGCAGCGTAGTAGCGGCCGCCATGGAGACCCAGTACTTC
-,TRBV27,-,TRBJ2-1,CASSSNWGGGRLGEQFF,TGTGCCAGCAGTTCCAATTGGGGGGGCGGGAGACTCGGTGAGCAGTTCTTC
few,TRBV20-1,-,TRBJ2-7,CSARGMGTDTGYEQYF,TGCAGTGCTAGAGGAATGGGAACAGACACTGGCTACGAGCAGTACTTC
few,TRBV29-1,-,TRBJ1-2,CSVEGPAGYTF,TGCAGCGTTGAAGGTCCCGCGGGCTACACCTTC
few,TRBV4-1,TRBD1,TRBJ2-2,CASSRQQGTTGELFF,TGCGCCAGCAGCCGCCAACAGGGGACCACCGGGGAGCTGTTTTTT
medium-sized,TRBV5-6,-,TRBJ2-5,CASSLVLSETQYF,TGTGCCAGCAGCTTGGTTTTGTCGGAGACCCAGTACTTC
-,TRBV6-1,-,TRBJ2-6,CASSPLGRQSGANVLTF,TGTGCCAGCAGTCCTCTAGGGAGACAATCTGGGGCCAACGTCCTGACTTTC
few,TRBV7-9,TRBD2,TRBJ2-1,CASSSRRLAGVHGGFF,TGTGCCAGCAGCAGCCGTCGACTAGCGGGGGTTCACGGTGGGTTCTTC
few,TRBV29-1,-,TRBJ2-7,CSVEDPLAGDSYEQYF,TGCAGCGTTGAAGATCCCTTGGCAGGAGATTCCTACGAGCAGTACTTC